This T cell receptor beta chain was sequenced in a study of regulatory dendritic cells for organ transplantation. Sorted T cells were CFSE-labeled and cultured 5 days with allogeneic regulatory or mature dendritic cells at 1:10. FACS sorted CD4+ or CD8+ T cells into CD45RA+ naive and CD45RO+ memory. Sequenced by immunoSEQ multiplex PCR; TCRdb stores in-frame clones only, minus some. The sample lists approximately 12,000 clones; 74% were seen once. A remark on this clone: Its antigen is not known.

The germline gives CDR1 ENHRY, CDR2 SYGVKD. The V and J ends lost 6 bases and 3 bases, in that order; junction bases with no gene match: 7. This CDR3 region has 14 residues. This receptor was identified in a human donor in good health. This chain connects TRBV10-3 to TRBJ2-7, with TRBD1 identical over 8 bases. The sample comprised naive CD4+ T cells from blood cultured with regulatory dendritic cells. Subset described: CD45RA+ naive T cells. In DNA, the CDR3 is TGTGCCATCAGGGACGGGACAGGAAGCTACGAGCAGTACTTC. It is translated as CAIRDGTGSYEQYF.